This T cell receptor beta chain came from a study of cytomegalovirus exposure and HLA in healthy donors. Germline V gene sequence: CDR1 MDHEN, CDR2 SYDVKM. This CDR3 contains 15 residues. V lost 4 bases, J lost 1 base, and 14 bases lay in between. This clone was recorded a few times. The antigen is not known. General study points: Presence/absence analyses rested on an assumption that sequencing depth was roughly uniform across donors.

PCR involved 60 Vbeta and 13 Jbeta primers. TCRdb's table, derived via immunoSEQ multiplex PCR, lists solely in-frame clones and lacks some. The table has some 190,000 clones, more than 65% seen once; the top ten hold approximately 3.1%. This TCR derives from a woman aged 25 to 39 in good health and CMV-seropositive. V is TRBV28 and J is TRBJ2-7; D not certain. Sequences were obtained from PBMCs. The chain's CDR3 is CASSSYTVQSYEQYF. The CDR3 DNA reads as TGTGCCAGCAGTTCATATACCGTACAATCCTACGAGCAGTACTTC.